The clone carrying this T cell receptor beta chain has a handful of counts. Its target is unknown. The PCR employed 60 Vbeta primers together with 13 Jbeta primers. Measured with immunoSEQ multiplex PCR; TCRdb has only the in-frame clones, and not every one. The sample has 140,000 to 150,000 clones, 60% to 80% seen once. The V segment lost 2 bases and the J segment 4 bases; nucleotides outside the gene matches: 12. This CDR3 comprises 17 residues. Germline V gene sequence: CDR1 SGHAT, CDR2 FQNNGV. These data are taken from a study of cytomegalovirus exposure and HLA in healthy donors. Overall study context: Prior work identified around 120 million unique TCR beta sequences in 150 million to 200 million T cells. From donors who were HLA-typed, an early data release held about 85 million unique TCRs. Study-wide results and limits: In a later analysis, DRB1 alleles had the most associated TCRs; HLA-C alleles the fewest. When presence/absence was analysed, sequencing depth was taken to be roughly uniform across donors.

This TCR derives from a woman aged 25 to 39 in good health and CMV-seronegative. Input material: PBMCs. This chain joins TRBV11-2 and TRBJ1-1; TRBD1 matches at 8 bases. This CDR3 reads CASSLRPHGQGSTEAFF. The CDR3, as DNA: TGTGCCAGCAGCTTAAGGCCCCACGGACAGGGTAGCACTGAAGCTTTCTTT. The full variable domain, with the rest looked up from reference TRBV11-2 and TRBJ1-1, is EAGVAQSPRYKIIEKRQSVAFWCNPISGHATLYWYQQILGQGPKLLIQFQNNGVVDDSQLPKDRFSAERLKGVDSTLKIQPAKLEDSAVYLCASSLRPHGQGSTEAFFGQGTRLTVV.